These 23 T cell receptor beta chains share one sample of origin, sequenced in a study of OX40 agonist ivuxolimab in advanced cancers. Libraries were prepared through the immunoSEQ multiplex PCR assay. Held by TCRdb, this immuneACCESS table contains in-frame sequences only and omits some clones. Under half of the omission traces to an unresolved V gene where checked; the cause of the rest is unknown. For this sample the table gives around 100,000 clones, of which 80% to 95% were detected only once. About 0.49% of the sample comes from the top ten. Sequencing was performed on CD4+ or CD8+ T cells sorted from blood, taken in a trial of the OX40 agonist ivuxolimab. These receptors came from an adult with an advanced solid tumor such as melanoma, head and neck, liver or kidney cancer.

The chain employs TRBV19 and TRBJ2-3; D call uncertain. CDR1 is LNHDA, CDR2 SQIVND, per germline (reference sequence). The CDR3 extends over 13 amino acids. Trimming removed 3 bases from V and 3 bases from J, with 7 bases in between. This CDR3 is CASSIGSTDTQYF. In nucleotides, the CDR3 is TGTGCCAGTAGTATCGGCAGTACAGATACGCAGTATTTT.

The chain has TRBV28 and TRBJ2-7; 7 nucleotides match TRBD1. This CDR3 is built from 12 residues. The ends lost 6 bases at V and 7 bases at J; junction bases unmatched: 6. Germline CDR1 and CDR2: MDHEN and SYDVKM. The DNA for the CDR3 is TGTGCCAGCAGGACAGGGAATCGGGAGCAGTACTTC. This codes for CASRTGNREQYF.

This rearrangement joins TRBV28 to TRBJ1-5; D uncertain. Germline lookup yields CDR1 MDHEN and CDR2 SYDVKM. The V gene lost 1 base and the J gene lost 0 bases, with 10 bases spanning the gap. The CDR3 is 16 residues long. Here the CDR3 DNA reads TGTGCCAGCAGTTTATCTCACCTATATAGCAATCAGCCCCAGCATTTT. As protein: CASSLSHLYSNQPQHF.

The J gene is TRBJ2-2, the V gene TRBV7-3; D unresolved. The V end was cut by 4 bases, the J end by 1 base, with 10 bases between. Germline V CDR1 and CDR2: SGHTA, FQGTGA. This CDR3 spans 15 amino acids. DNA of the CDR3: TGTGCCAGCAGCTCTGAGCCGGGGAACACCGGGGAGCTGTTTTTT. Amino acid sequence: CASSSEPGNTGELFF.

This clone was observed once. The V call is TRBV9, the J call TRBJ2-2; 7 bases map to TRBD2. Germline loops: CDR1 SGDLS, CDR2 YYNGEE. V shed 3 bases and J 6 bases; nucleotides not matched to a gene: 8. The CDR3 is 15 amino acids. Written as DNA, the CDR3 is TGTGCCAGCAGCGCAATCGCGGGAGCATCCGGGGAGCTGTTTTTT. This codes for CASSAIAGASGELFF.

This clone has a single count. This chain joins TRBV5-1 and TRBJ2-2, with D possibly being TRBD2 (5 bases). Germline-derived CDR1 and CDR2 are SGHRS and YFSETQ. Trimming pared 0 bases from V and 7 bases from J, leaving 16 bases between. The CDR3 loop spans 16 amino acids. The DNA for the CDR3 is TGCGCCAGCAGCTTGGCGGTTAGCCCCGGAGGCGGGGAGCTGTTTTTT. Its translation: CASSLAVSPGGGELFF.

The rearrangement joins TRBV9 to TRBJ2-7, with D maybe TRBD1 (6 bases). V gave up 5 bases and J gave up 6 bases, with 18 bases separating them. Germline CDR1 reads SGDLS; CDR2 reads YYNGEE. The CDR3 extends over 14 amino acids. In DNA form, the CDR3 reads TGTGCCAGCAGTGTCGTTGGGGGCCTAGGCGAGCAGTACTTC. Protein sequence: CASSVVGGLGEQYF. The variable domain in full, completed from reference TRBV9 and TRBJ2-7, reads DSGVTQTPKHLITATGQRVTLRCSPRSGDLSVYWYQQSLDQGLQFLIQYYNGEERAKGNILERFSAQQFPDLHSELNLSSLELGDSALYFCASSVVGGLGEQYFGPGTRLTVT.

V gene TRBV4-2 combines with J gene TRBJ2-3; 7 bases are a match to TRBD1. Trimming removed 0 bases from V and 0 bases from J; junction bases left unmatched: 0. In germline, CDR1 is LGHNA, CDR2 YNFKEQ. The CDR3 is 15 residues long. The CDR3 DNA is TGTGCCAGCAGCCAAGAGGACAGGAGCACAGATACGCAGTATTTT. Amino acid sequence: CASSQEDRSTDTQYF.

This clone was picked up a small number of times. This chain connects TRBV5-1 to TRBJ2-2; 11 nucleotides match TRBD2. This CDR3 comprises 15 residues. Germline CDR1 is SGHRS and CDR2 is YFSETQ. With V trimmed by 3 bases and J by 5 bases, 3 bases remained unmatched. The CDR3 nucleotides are TGCGCCAGCAGCTACGGGACTAGCGGAACCGGGGAGCTGTTTTTT. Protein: CASSYGTSGTGELFF.

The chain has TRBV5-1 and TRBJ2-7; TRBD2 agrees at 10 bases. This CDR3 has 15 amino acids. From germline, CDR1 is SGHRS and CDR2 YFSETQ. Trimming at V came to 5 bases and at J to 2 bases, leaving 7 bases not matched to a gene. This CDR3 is CASSGAGGTTYEQYF. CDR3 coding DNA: TGCGCCAGCAGTGGAGCGGGAGGGACCACCTACGAGCAGTACTTC.

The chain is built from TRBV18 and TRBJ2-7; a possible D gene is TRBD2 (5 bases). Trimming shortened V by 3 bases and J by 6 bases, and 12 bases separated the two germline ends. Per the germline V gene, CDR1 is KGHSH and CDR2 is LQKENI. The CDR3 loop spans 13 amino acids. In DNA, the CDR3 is TGTGCCAGCTCACCGGAGAGCGGAGGCGAGCAGTACTTC. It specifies CASSPESGGEQYF. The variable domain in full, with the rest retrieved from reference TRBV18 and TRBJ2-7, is NAGVMQNPRHLVRRRGQEARLRCSPMKGHSHVYWYRQLPEEGLKFMVYLQKENIIDESGMPKERFSAEFPKEGPSILRIQQVVRGDSAAYFCASSPESGGEQYFGPGTRLTVT.

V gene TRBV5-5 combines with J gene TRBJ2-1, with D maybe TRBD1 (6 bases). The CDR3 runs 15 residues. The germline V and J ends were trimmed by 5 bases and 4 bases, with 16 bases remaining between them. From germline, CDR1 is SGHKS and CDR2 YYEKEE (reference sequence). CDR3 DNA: TGTGCCAGCAGGGGAGCCGGGACACTGTACAATGAGCAGTTCTTC. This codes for CASRGAGTLYNEQFF.

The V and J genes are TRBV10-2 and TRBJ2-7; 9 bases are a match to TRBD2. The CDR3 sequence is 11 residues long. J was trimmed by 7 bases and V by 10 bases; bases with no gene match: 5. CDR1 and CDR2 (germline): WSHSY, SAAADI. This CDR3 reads CAIGREGEQYF. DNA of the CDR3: TGCGCCATCGGGCGGGAGGGGGAGCAGTACTTC.

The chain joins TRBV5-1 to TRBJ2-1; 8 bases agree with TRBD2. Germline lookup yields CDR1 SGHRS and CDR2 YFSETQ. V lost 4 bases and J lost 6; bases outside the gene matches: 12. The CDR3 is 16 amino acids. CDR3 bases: TGCGCCAGCAGCCCGGGGGGGTCCCTTATGGGCAATGAGCAGTTCTTC. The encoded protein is CASSPGGSLMGNEQFF. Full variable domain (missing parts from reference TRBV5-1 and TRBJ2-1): KAGVTQTPRYLIKTRGQQVTLSCSPISGHRSVSWYQQTPGQGLQFLFEYFSETQRNKGNFPGRFSGRQFSNSRSEMNVSTLELGDSALYLCASSPGGSLMGNEQFFGPGTRLTVL.

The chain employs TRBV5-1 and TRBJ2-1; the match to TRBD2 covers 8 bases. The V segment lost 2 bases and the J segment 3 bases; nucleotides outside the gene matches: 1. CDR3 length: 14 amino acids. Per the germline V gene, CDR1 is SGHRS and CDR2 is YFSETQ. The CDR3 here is CASSFSGNYNEQFF. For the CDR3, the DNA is TGCGCCAGCAGCTTTAGCGGGAACTACAATGAGCAGTTCTTC. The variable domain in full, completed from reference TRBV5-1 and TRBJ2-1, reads KAGVTQTPRYLIKTRGQQVTLSCSPISGHRSVSWYQQTPGQGLQFLFEYFSETQRNKGNFPGRFSGRQFSNSRSEMNVSTLELGDSALYLCASSFSGNYNEQFFGPGTRLTVL.

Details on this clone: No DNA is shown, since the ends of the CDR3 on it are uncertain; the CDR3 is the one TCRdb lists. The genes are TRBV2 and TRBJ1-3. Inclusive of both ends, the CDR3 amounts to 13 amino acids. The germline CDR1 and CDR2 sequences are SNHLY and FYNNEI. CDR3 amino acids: CASILGSGNTIYF.

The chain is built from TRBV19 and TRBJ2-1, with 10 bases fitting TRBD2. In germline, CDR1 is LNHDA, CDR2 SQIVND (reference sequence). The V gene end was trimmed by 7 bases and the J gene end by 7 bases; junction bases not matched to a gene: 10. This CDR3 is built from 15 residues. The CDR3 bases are TGTGCCAGTAAGTTTGAGGGACTAGCGCTTAATGAGCAGTTCTTC. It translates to CASKFEGLALNEQFF.

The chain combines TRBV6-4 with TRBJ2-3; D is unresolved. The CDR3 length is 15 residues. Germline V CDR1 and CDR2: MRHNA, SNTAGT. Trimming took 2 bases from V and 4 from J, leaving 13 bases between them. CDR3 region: CASSDISMQSDTQYF. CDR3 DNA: TGTGCCAGCAGTGACATTAGTATGCAGTCAGATACGCAGTATTTT.

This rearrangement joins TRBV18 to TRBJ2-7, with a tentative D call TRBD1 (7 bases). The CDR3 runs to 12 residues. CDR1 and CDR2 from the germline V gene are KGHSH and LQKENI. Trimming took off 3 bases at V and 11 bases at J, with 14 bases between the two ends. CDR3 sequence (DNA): TGTGCCAGCTCACCGCGACAGGGAGGAGAGTACTTC. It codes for CASSPRQGGEYF.

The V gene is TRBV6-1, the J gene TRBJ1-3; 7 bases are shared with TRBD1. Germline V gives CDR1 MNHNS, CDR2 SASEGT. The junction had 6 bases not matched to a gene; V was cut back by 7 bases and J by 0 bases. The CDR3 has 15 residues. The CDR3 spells CASTIQGTSGNTIYF. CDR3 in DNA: TGTGCCAGCACCATACAGGGGACCTCTGGAAACACCATATATTTT.

The CDR3 bases are TGTGCCAGCAGCCTGACAGGGTCTTCCTACGAGCAGTACTTC. Its translation is CASSLTGSSYEQYF. This chain joins TRBV11-3 and TRBJ2-7; 7 bases fit TRBD1. Germline CDR1 is SGHNT and CDR2 is YENEEA. This CDR3 has 14 residues. After removal of 5 bases from V and 1 base from J, the junction contained 5 bases not matched to a gene.

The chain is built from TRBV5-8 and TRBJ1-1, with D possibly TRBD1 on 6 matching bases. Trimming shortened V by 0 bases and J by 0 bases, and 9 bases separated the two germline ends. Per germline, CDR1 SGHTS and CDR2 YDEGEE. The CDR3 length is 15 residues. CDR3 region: CASSLAGQLNTEAFF. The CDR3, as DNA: TGTGCCAGCAGCTTGGCAGGACAGCTGAACACTGAAGCTTTCTTT.

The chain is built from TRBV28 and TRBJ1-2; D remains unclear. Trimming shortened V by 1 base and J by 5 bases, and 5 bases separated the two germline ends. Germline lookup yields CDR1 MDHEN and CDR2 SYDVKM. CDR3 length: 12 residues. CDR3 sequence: CASSLLGYGYTF. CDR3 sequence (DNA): TGTGCCAGCAGTTTATTAGGTTATGGCTACACCTTC.